This passage covers 30 T cell receptor beta chains from one sample sequenced in a study of Graves' ophthalmopathy and Graves' hyperthyroidism. RNA transcripts served as template for amplifying TCR beta CDR3 sequences. In the first round, RT-PCR was carried out with HTBI primers, and a multiplex PCR formed the second round. TCRdb reprocessed the multiplex PCR reads via MiXCR and lists one record per CDR3 protein. Of about 700,000 distinct CDR3 sequences in the sample, roughly 40% were seen once. The source material was peripheral blood. The receptors were gathered from an adult man with Graves' ophthalmopathy.

This chain uses TRBV20-1 with TRBJ2-5; 9 positions agree with TRBD2. CDR3 size: 15 residues. CDR1 is DFQATT, CDR2 SNEGSKA, per germline (reference sequence). Unmatched junction bases numbered 13, after V lost 6 bases and J lost 5 bases. The CDR3 region is CSASPIAGAVETQYF. CDR3 coding DNA: TGCAGTGCAAGCCCCATAGCGGGAGCTGTGGAGACCCAGTACTTC.

The J gene is TRBJ2-7, the V gene TRBV7-9; the match to TRBD1 covers 9 bases. Trimming removed 7 bases from V and 5 bases from J; junction bases left unmatched: 12. Germline CDR1 and CDR2: SEHNR and FQNEAQ (reference sequence). The CDR3 has 15 residues. Here the CDR3 reads CASTPWDRVNNEQYF. The CDR3 DNA is TGTGCCAGCACCCCGTGGGACAGGGTGAACAACGAGCAGTACTTC. Full variable domain (outside the CDR3, taken from reference TRBV7-9 and TRBJ2-7): DTGVSQNPRHKITKRGQNVTFRCDPISEHNRLYWYRQTLGQGPEFLTYFQNEAQLEKSRLLSDRFSAERPKGSFSTLEIQRTEQGDSAMYLCASTPWDRVNNEQYFGPGTRLTVT.

For this clonotype: One end of the junction fails to match germline, which may point to a read error. V usage is TRBV10-3 and J usage is TRBJ1-1, with D perhaps TRBD1 (6 bases). The V gene's germline CDR1 is ENHRY and CDR2 SYGVKD. The CDR3 runs to 14 residues. As DNA, the CDR3 is TGTGCCAGCAGTTACAGGGAGGAGAACACTGAAGCTTTCTTT. It encodes CASSYREENTEAFF.

V usage is TRBV11-2 and J usage is TRBJ1-2; D might be TRBD1 (5 bases). Germline V gives CDR1 SGHAT, CDR2 FQNNGV. Trimming removed 6 bases at V and 0 bases at J, with 11 bases between. CDR3 length: 14 residues. CDR3 region: CASREVGANYGYTF. The CDR3 bases are TGTGCCAGCAGGGAGGTGGGGGCTAACTATGGCTACACCTTC.

The V and J genes are TRBV10-3 and TRBJ1-2; TRBD1 might be the D (5 bases). This CDR3 comprises 14 residues. Between the trimmed V and J ends, which lost 6 bases and 0 bases, there was a span of 11 bases. The V gene's germline CDR1 is ENHRY and CDR2 SYGVKD. CDR3: CAIRLTAPNYGYTF. The CDR3 DNA follows: TGTGCCATCAGACTGACAGCTCCTAACTATGGCTACACCTTC.

With respect to this clonotype: A much larger clone sits a single nucleotide away, making a read error possible. The rearrangement uses TRBV24-1 and TRBJ1-5; 7 bases line up with TRBD1. CDR1 KGHDR and CDR2 SFDVKD come from the germline V gene. V was clipped by 4 bases and J by 8 bases; unmatched bases: 7. The length of the CDR3 is 14 residues. CDR3 DNA sequence: TGTGCCACCAGTGACCCAGGGACAGAGGAGCCCCAGCATTTT. It specifies CATSDPGTEEPQHF.

This clonotype was seen more than once but under ten times. This chain joins TRBV7-3 and TRBJ2-2; 8 positions match TRBD2. CDR1 is SGHTA and CDR2 is FQGTGA in the germline V gene. The length of the CDR3 is 16 residues. J lost 6 bases, V lost 5 bases, and 11 bases had no gene match. CDR3 in amino acids: CASSPRAGVVSGELFF. The CDR3 DNA reads TGTGCCAGCAGCCCCCGAGCGGGAGTAGTATCCGGGGAGCTGTTTTTT.

This clonotype was observed a handful of times. The CDR3 nucleotides are TGTGCCAGCAGTGGAGAGGGGTTGGCCTACGAGCAGTACTTC. This codes for CASSGEGLAYEQYF. This sequence joins TRBV2 and TRBJ2-7; D is perhaps TRBD1 or TRBD2 (5 bases each). Between the trimmed V and J ends, which lost 4 bases and 2 bases, there was a span of 12 bases. The CDR3 sequence is 14 residues long. The germline V gene encodes CDR1 SNHLY and CDR2 FYNNEI.

This clonotype showed up just a few times. The chain employs TRBV19 and TRBJ1-4; TRBD1 is a possible D gene (5 bases). The CDR3 is made up of 14 amino acids. Per germline, CDR1 LNHDA and CDR2 SQIVND (reference sequence). V shed 1 base and J shed 10 bases, with 13 bases lying between them. CDR3 sequence: CASSIAGAGGKLFF. CDR3 in DNA: TGTGCCAGTAGTATAGCCGGGGCCGGCGGAAAACTGTTTTTT. Full variable domain (missing parts from reference TRBV19 and TRBJ1-4): DGGITQSPKYLFRKEGQNVTLSCEQNLNHDAMYWYRQDPGQGLRLIYYSQIVNDFQKGDIAEGYSVSREKKESFPLTVTSAQKNPTAFYLCASSIAGAGGKLFFGSGTQLSVL.

This clonotype was seen a handful of times. V usage is TRBV20-1 and J usage is TRBJ1-4; a possible D gene is TRBD1 (6 bases). This CDR3 spans 13 amino acids. Trimming took off 6 bases at V and 7 bases at J, with 15 bases between the two ends. Germline loops: CDR1 DFQATT, CDR2 SNEGSKA (reference sequence). CDR3 coding DNA: TGCAGTGCCACCACAGGGCAGGGTGAAAAACTGTTTTTT. Its translation: CSATTGQGEKLFF.

Many counts were recorded for this clonotype. The germline gene is not matched at one end of the junction; a read error may be the cause. This chain connects TRBV24-1 to TRBJ1-5; no clear D gene. Germline lookup yields CDR1 KGHDR and CDR2 SFDVKD. The CDR3 spans 12 residues. This chain's CDR3 is CASSFLNQPQHF. CDR3 sequence (DNA): TGTGCCAGCAGTTTCCTTAATCAGCCCCAGCATTTT.

The chain joins TRBV7-9 to TRBJ2-5, with 8 bases that match TRBD1. From germline, CDR1 is SEHNR and CDR2 FQNEAQ (reference sequence). The V and J ends lost 3 bases and 5 bases, in that order; junction bases with no gene match: 11. The CDR3 extends over 16 amino acids. CDR3 protein: CASSFGQGSADETQYF. The CDR3 DNA is TGTGCCAGCAGCTTCGGACAGGGAAGCGCCGACGAGACCCAGTACTTC. The full variable domain, rest sourced from reference TRBV7-9 and TRBJ2-5, is DTGVSQNPRHKITKRGQNVTFRCDPISEHNRLYWYRQTLGQGPEFLTYFQNEAQLEKSRLLSDRFSAERPKGSFSTLEIQRTEQGDSAMYLCASSFGQGSADETQYFGPGTRLLVL.

Of note for this clonotype: At one end, the junction sequence differs from germline, possibly due to a read error. The rearrangement joins TRBV19 to TRBJ2-2; a weak D match, TRBD2 (5 bases). Germline V CDR1 and CDR2: LNHDA, SQIVND (reference sequence). The CDR3 contains 15 residues. The CDR3 reads CASSTGFLGTGKLFF. The CDR3 DNA is TGTGCCAGTAGTACTGGATTTCTCGGCACCGGGAAGCTGTTTTTT.

This clonotype was observed many times. The chain recombines TRBV10-1 with TRBJ1-2; D is unclear. Trimming took off 2 bases at V and 0 bases at J, with 13 bases between the two ends. The CDR3 totals 16 residues. Germline V CDR1 and CDR2: WNHNN, SYGVQD (reference sequence). This CDR3 reads CASSEPGAETNYGYTF. The CDR3 DNA sequence: TGCGCCAGCAGTGAGCCTGGAGCGGAGACTAACTATGGCTACACCTTC.

A remark on this clonotype: The junction differs from germline at one of its ends, possibly a read error. The chain employs TRBV2 and TRBJ2-6; TRBD2 aligns across 7 bases. Germline lookup yields CDR1 SNHLY and CDR2 FYNNEI. The CDR3 contains 12 residues. The DNA for the CDR3 is TGTGCCAGCAGTGAATGGGGGAGGGGTGAAGCTTTC. It translates to CASSEWGRGEAF.

This clonotype was counted at least ten times. The rearrangement uses TRBV29-1 and TRBJ2-7, with 7 bases lining up with TRBD2. Germline CDR1 is SQVTM and CDR2 is ANQGSEA. The junction had 9 bases not matched to a gene; V was cut back by 2 bases and J by 2 bases. The CDR3 is 15 amino acids. The CDR3 sequence: CSVERPSGNTYEQYF. The CDR3 DNA follows: TGCAGCGTTGAACGACCCAGCGGGAATACCTACGAGCAGTACTTC.

This clonotype was seen a handful of times. The chain couples TRBV7-2 to TRBJ1-5; D not resolved. The CDR3 totals 14 residues. The V gene lost 3 bases and the J gene lost 3 bases, with 9 bases spanning the gap. Germline V gene data show CDR1 as SGHTA and CDR2 as FQGNSA. The CDR3 spells CASSLFETNQPQHF. CDR3 bases: TGTGCCAGCAGCTTGTTCGAAACCAATCAGCCCCAGCATTTT.

As concerns this clonotype: A junction end diverges from the germline sequence, so it may reflect a read error. J is TRBJ1-1 and V is TRBV10-3; a possible D gene is TRBD1 (6 bases). Germline V lookup: CDR1 ENHRY, CDR2 SYGVKD. This CDR3 spans 15 amino acids. The CDR3 spells CASSYRRRGRTEAFF. Here the CDR3 DNA reads TGTGCCAGCAGTTACCGGAGGAGGGGGAGGACTGAAGCTTTCTTT.

Concerning this clonotype itself: This may be a read error: a much more frequent sequence differs by one nucleotide. The rearrangement uses TRBV7-2 and TRBJ1-2; tentative D call: TRBD1 (5 bases). Trimming took 2 bases from V and 4 from J, leaving 14 bases between them. The CDR3 loop spans 15 amino acids. Germline V lookup: CDR1 SGHTA, CDR2 FQGNSA. The CDR3 sequence is CASSLPGRCGYGYTF. CDR3 DNA sequence: TGTGCCAGCAGCTTACCGGGACGATGCGGCTATGGCTACACCTTC.

This clonotype occurred a few times. This sequence joins TRBV6-5 and TRBJ2-5; TRBD2 agrees at 14 bases. V shed 8 bases and J 1 base; nucleotides not matched to a gene: 3. This CDR3 has 15 residues. The germline CDR1 and CDR2 sequences are MNHEY and SVGAGI. Written as DNA, the CDR3 is TGTGCCAGCGGGACTAGCGGGAGCTCCCAAGAGACCCAGTACTTC. Translated, it gives CASGTSGSSQETQYF.

This clonotype was observed many times. The junction does not match germline at one end; this may be a read error. The J gene is TRBJ1-1, the V gene TRBV12-3 or TRBV12-4; TRBD1 is a possible D gene (5 bases). The CDR3 length is 14 residues. CDR3 DNA sequence: TGTGCCAGCAGCTTAGGACATTCTAACACTGAAGCTTTCTTT. Amino acids: CASSLGHSNTEAFF.

This clonotype has at least ten counts. The chain combines TRBV10-3 with TRBJ2-7; D gene uncertain. This CDR3 has 15 residues. V was clipped by 2 bases and J by 3 bases, with 14 bases between them. The germline gives CDR1 ENHRY, CDR2 SYGVKD. The CDR3 is CAISEGLDFLYEQYF. The CDR3 DNA follows: TGTGCCATCAGTGAGGGGCTAGACTTCCTCTACGAGCAGTACTTC.

The chain couples TRBV10-3 to TRBJ1-1; 7 positions agree with TRBD1. The junction had 6 bases not matched to a gene; V was cut back by 3 bases and J by 2 bases. The CDR3 length is 15 residues. Germline V gives CDR1 ENHRY, CDR2 SYGVKD. CDR3 sequence: CAISDRDSYNTEAFF. CDR3 nucleotides: TGTGCCATCAGTGACAGGGACAGCTATAACACTGAAGCTTTCTTT.

This clonotype has a count of ten or more. The J gene is TRBJ2-6, the V gene TRBV14; D gene ambiguous. The V gene's germline CDR1 is SGHDN and CDR2 FVKESK. V lost 4 bases and J lost 4, with 8 bases in between. The CDR3 has 14 residues. This chain's CDR3 is CASSPSWGANVLTF. The CDR3 bases are TGTGCCAGCAGCCCCTCGTGGGGGGCCAACGTCCTGACTTTC.

This clonotype was seen repeatedly, ten times or more. The chain has TRBV7-2 and TRBJ2-7; TRBD2 agrees at 7 bases. Germline loops: CDR1 SGHTA, CDR2 FQGNSA. CDR3 length: 13 amino acids. V trimming: 9 bases; J trimming: 2 bases; junction bases outside the gene matches: 7. CDR3 region: CASGKAGTYEQYF. The CDR3 DNA follows: TGTGCCAGTGGAAAAGCGGGGACCTACGAGCAGTACTTC.

The chain joins TRBV7-6 to TRBJ2-7; D is possibly TRBD2 (5 bases). The CDR3 is 16 amino acids. Trimming stripped 1 base from V and 0 bases from J, with 13 bases between. Germline V lookup: CDR1 SGHVS, CDR2 FNYEAQ. CDR3 bases: TGTGCCAGCAGCTTAGGAAGCGGACCTAGCTCCTACGAGCAGTACTTC. Translated, it gives CASSLGSGPSSYEQYF.

Notes on this clonotype: At one end, the junction sequence differs from germline, possibly due to a read error. V usage is TRBV10-1 and J usage is TRBJ1-1; the D gene is possibly TRBD1 (6 bases). The germline CDR1 and CDR2 sequences are WNHNN and SYGVQD (reference sequence). The CDR3 consists of 15 residues. The CDR3 nucleotides read TGTGCCAGCAGTTACGGGGGGGGCGTGAACACTGAAGCTTTCTTT. It encodes CASSYGGGVNTEAFF.

This clonotype showed up many times. The chain is built from TRBV2 and TRBJ1-4, with TRBD1 as a possible D gene (5 bases). V lost 3 bases and J lost 12, with 14 bases in between. Germline-derived CDR1 and CDR2 are SNHLY and FYNNEI. The CDR3 length is 13 residues. The CDR3 DNA sequence: TGTGCCAGCAGTGATGATGGGACCCCTGAACTGTTTTTT. This gives the protein CASSDDGTPELFF.

This clonotype was observed many times. The genes are TRBV29-1 and TRBJ2-6; D uncertain. V lost 6 bases and J lost 2, with 11 bases in between. The germline V gene has CDR1 SQVTM and CDR2 ANQGSEA. This CDR3 comprises 14 residues. CDR3 DNA: TGCAGCGTCGATGGTTCACCTGGGGCCAACGTCCTGACTTTC. This sequence encodes CSVDGSPGANVLTF.

As to this clonotype: A much larger clonotype is one base distant, so this may be a read error. V and J are TRBV25-1 and TRBJ2-7; 9 nucleotides agree with TRBD1. Germline V lookup: CDR1 MGHDK, CDR2 SYGVNS. The V gene end was trimmed by 5 bases and the J gene end by 6 bases; junction bases not matched to a gene: 8. The CDR3 extends over 14 amino acids. Written as DNA, the CDR3 is TGTGCCAGCAGTATAACAGGGGGCCGTTGCGAGCAGTACTTC. The encoded protein is CASSITGGRCEQYF.